The rows below give T cell receptor beta chains drawn from one sample of a study of PD-L1 blockade in urothelial cancer. Sequencing used immunoSEQ multiplex PCR; TCRdb keeps in-frame clones, though not all of them. The sample shows around 63,000 clones, roughly four fifths of them seen only once. This specimen was PBMCs, taken around atezolizumab (anti-PD-L1) treatment. Source of these receptors: a man between 70 and 80 years old with urothelial cancer. Each CDR3 is given with its conserved first and last residue. A D gene is named only where the DNA matches it firmly. Not all rows give a size; the values are once, few, many and, for expanded clones, a class.

v_call: TRBV28; d_call: .; clone_size: few; j_call: TRBJ2-2; cdr3_aa: CASSRGHANTGELFF; cdr3_nt: TGTGCCAGCAGTCGGGGACACGCGAACACCGGGGAGCTGTTTTTT
v_call: TRBV7-2; d_call: .; clone_size: .; j_call: TRBJ1-2; cdr3_aa: CASSLAEYGYTF; cdr3_nt: TGTGCCAGCAGCTTAGCCGAGTATGGCTACACCTTC
v_call: TRBV7-2; d_call: TRBD1; clone_size: .; j_call: TRBJ2-4; cdr3_aa: CASSLGQGRNIQYF; cdr3_nt: TGTGCCAGCAGCCTGGGACAGGGGAGAAACATTCAGTACTTC
v_call: TRBV6-5; d_call: .; clone_size: .; j_call: TRBJ1-2; cdr3_aa: CASSYSNRGYTF; cdr3_nt: TGTGCCAGCAGTTACTCGAACAGGGGCTACACCTTC
v_call: TRBV11-3; d_call: .; clone_size: .; j_call: TRBJ2-2; cdr3_aa: CASSLSRASGELFF; cdr3_nt: TGTGCCAGCAGCTTAAGCAGGGCCTCCGGGGAGCTGTTTTTT
v_call: TRBV30; d_call: TRBD1; clone_size: .; j_call: TRBJ2-7; cdr3_aa: CAWSKGQLYEQYF; cdr3_nt: TGTGCCTGGAGTAAGGGACAGCTCTACGAGCAGTACTTC
v_call: TRBV19; d_call: .; clone_size: .; j_call: TRBJ2-7; cdr3_aa: CASSIWTQGVNEQYF; cdr3_nt: TGTGCCAGTAGTATATGGACCCAAGGGGTCAACGAGCAGTACTTC
v_call: TRBV18; d_call: TRBD1; clone_size: .; j_call: TRBJ2-5; cdr3_aa: CASSWETGGETQYF; cdr3_nt: TGTGCCAGCTCATGGGAGACAGGGGGAGAGACCCAGTACTTC
v_call: TRBV7-6; d_call: TRBD2; clone_size: few; j_call: TRBJ2-2; cdr3_aa: CASSLGLASNTGELFF; cdr3_nt: TGTGCCAGCAGTCTGGGACTAGCGTCGAACACCGGGGAGCTGTTTTTT
v_call: TRBV5-1; d_call: TRBD2; clone_size: .; j_call: TRBJ2-1; cdr3_aa: CASSETSGGTPAHGQFF; cdr3_nt: TGCGCCAGCAGCGAGACTAGCGGGGGGACCCCGGCACATGGGCAGTTCTTC
v_call: TRBV19; d_call: .; clone_size: .; j_call: TRBJ2-5; cdr3_aa: CASSSRRWRAGVETQYF; cdr3_nt: TGTGCCAGTAGTAGCCGGCGATGGCGGGCAGGGGTGGAGACCCAGTACTTC
v_call: TRBV7-2; d_call: .; clone_size: .; j_call: TRBJ1-2; cdr3_aa: CASSLVQGNYGYTF; cdr3_nt: TGTGCCAGCAGCTTAGTGCAGGGAAACTATGGCTACACCTTC
v_call: TRBV4-3; d_call: TRBD2; clone_size: .; j_call: TRBJ2-7; cdr3_aa: CASSQDGTSGSYEQYF; cdr3_nt: TGCGCCAGCAGCCAAGATGGAACTAGCGGGAGTTACGAGCAGTACTTC
v_call: TRBV9; d_call: TRBD1; clone_size: .; j_call: TRBJ1-1; cdr3_aa: CASSVEAEQGRAFF; cdr3_nt: TGTGCCAGCAGCGTAGAAGCAGAACAGGGGAGAGCTTTCTTT
v_call: TRBV9; d_call: .; clone_size: .; j_call: TRBJ1-4; cdr3_aa: CASSVGRVADEKLFF; cdr3_nt: TGTGCCAGCAGCGTAGGGCGGGTGGCGGATGAAAAACTGTTTTTT
v_call: TRBV19; d_call: .; clone_size: many; j_call: TRBJ1-1; cdr3_aa: CASSMYGSGNTEAFF; cdr3_nt: TGTGCCAGTAGTATGTACGGGAGTGGGAACACTGAAGCTTTCTTT
v_call: TRBV19; d_call: .; clone_size: .; j_call: TRBJ1-2; cdr3_aa: CASSIDLGGKTSYGYTF; cdr3_nt: TGTGCCAGTAGTATAGATCTAGGGGGAAAGACCAGCTATGGCTACACCTTC
v_call: TRBV7-8; d_call: .; clone_size: .; j_call: TRBJ2-5; cdr3_aa: CASSLMGGLSGETQYF; cdr3_nt: TGTGCCAGCAGCTTAATGGGGGGTTTAAGCGGGGAGACCCAGTACTTC
v_call: TRBV5-6; d_call: .; clone_size: .; j_call: TRBJ1-2; cdr3_aa: CASSLGQGVYGYTF; cdr3_nt: TGTGCCAGCAGCTTGGGGCAAGGGGTCTATGGCTACACCTTC
v_call: TRBV5-1; d_call: .; clone_size: .; j_call: TRBJ2-7; cdr3_aa: CASSLTAEGYEQYF; cdr3_nt: TGCGCCAGCAGCTTGACGGCCGAGGGATACGAGCAGTACTTC
v_call: TRBV5-1; d_call: TRBD2; clone_size: .; j_call: TRBJ2-1; cdr3_aa: CASSLAGVAYNEQFF; cdr3_nt: TGCGCCAGCAGCTTAGCGGGAGTGGCCTACAATGAGCAGTTCTTC
v_call: TRBV7-9; d_call: .; clone_size: .; j_call: TRBJ1-3; cdr3_aa: CASSPFGLSGNTIYF; cdr3_nt: TGTGCCAGCAGCCCGTTCGGTCTCTCGGGAAACACCATATATTTT
v_call: TRBV6-5; d_call: .; clone_size: .; j_call: TRBJ2-1; cdr3_aa: CASSRDAGWNEQFF; cdr3_nt: TGTGCCAGCAGCCGGGACGCGGGGTGGAATGAGCAGTTCTTC
v_call: TRBV10-2; d_call: TRBD1; clone_size: .; j_call: TRBJ1-1; cdr3_aa: CASSATGAHEPAFF; cdr3_nt: TGCGCCAGCAGTGCGACAGGGGCTCACGAACCAGCTTTCTTT
v_call: TRBV6-5; d_call: TRBD1; clone_size: .; j_call: TRBJ2-1; cdr3_aa: CASSPGQGREFF; cdr3_nt: TGTGCCAGCAGTCCCGGACAGGGAAGGGAATTCTTC
v_call: TRBV15; d_call: TRBD1; clone_size: once; j_call: TRBJ1-1; cdr3_aa: CATSRGDRGKRNTEAFF; cdr3_nt: TGTGCCACCAGCAGAGGTGACAGGGGGAAAAGGAACACTGAAGCTTTCTTT
v_call: TRBV5-1; d_call: .; clone_size: once; j_call: TRBJ2-7; cdr3_aa: CASSPSGGLSYEQYF; cdr3_nt: TGCGCCAGTAGTCCTTCCGGAGGGCTCTCCTACGAGCAGTACTTC
v_call: TRBV7-2; d_call: .; clone_size: .; j_call: TRBJ1-5; cdr3_aa: CASSLGGGGSNQPQHF; cdr3_nt: TGTGCCAGCAGCTTAGGGGGGGGCGGTAGCAATCAGCCCCAGCATTTT
v_call: TRBV5-1; d_call: TRBD1; clone_size: .; j_call: TRBJ2-7; cdr3_aa: CASSSGQGYEQYF; cdr3_nt: TGCGCCAGCAGCTCGGGACAGGGGTACGAGCAGTACTTC
v_call: TRBV7-2; d_call: .; clone_size: .; j_call: TRBJ2-4; cdr3_aa: CASSLDSGSKNIQYF; cdr3_nt: TGTGCCAGCAGCTTAGACTCAGGATCCAAAAACATTCAGTACTTC